The 29 T cell receptor beta chains below come from one sample, sequenced in a study of blood T cell repertoires in COVID-19. TCRdb's copy holds only in-frame clones and misses some; the assay was immunoSEQ multiplex PCR. The table records roughly 36,000 clones, roughly 88% of them present only once. Sequencing was carried out using peripheral blood. The receptors originated from a human donor in a cohort sampled during active COVID-19.

This chain uses TRBV2 with TRBJ2-2, with D perhaps matching TRBD2 (5 bases). Germline V gene lookup returns CDR1 SNHLY and CDR2 FYNNEI. The CDR3 sequence is 14 residues long. V lost 6 bases and J lost 1, with 9 bases in between. Here the CDR3 DNA reads TGTGCCAGCAGGTCTAGCTTGAACACCGGGGAGCTGTTTTTT. This sequence encodes CASRSSLNTGELFF.

The chain is built from TRBV19 and TRBJ2-5; TRBD2 matches at 10 bases. Germline CDR1 reads LNHDA; CDR2 reads SQIVND (reference sequence). This CDR3 has 14 residues. Unmatched junction bases numbered 11, after V lost 10 bases and J lost 6 bases. CDR3 loop: CATEAGGPLKTQYF. Written as DNA, the CDR3 is TGTGCCACTGAAGCGGGGGGGCCTCTAAAGACCCAGTACTTC.

This clone was found a few times. The genes are TRBV2 and TRBJ2-1; D gene unclear. Germline V gives CDR1 SNHLY, CDR2 FYNNEI. This CDR3 contains 11 residues. V lost 5 bases and J 7 bases, leaving 6 bases between the germline ends. CDR3 in amino acids: CASSFGNEQFF. As DNA, the CDR3 is TGTGCCAGCAGTTTCGGTAATGAGCAGTTCTTC.

The chain combines TRBV12-5 with TRBJ2-1; D is unresolved. Germline V lookup: CDR1 LGHNT, CDR2 FRNRAP. The CDR3 is 10 amino acids. V was cut by 3 bases and J by 9 bases, with 3 bases left in between. CDR3 loop: CASGFIEQFF. DNA of the CDR3: TGTGCTAGTGGTTTCATTGAGCAGTTCTTC.

V and J are TRBV6-4 and TRBJ2-1; 9 nucleotides line up with TRBD1. V lost 4 bases to trimming and J lost 9 bases; unmatched junction nucleotides: 10. CDR1 is MRHNA and CDR2 is SNTAGT in the germline V gene. The CDR3 runs to 15 residues. In DNA, the CDR3 is TGTGCCAGCAGTGTACTGGGACAGGGTATGACTGAGCAGTTCTTC. Amino acid sequence: CASSVLGQGMTEQFF.

The rearrangement joins TRBV19 to TRBJ1-4, with a tentative D call TRBD1 (5 bases). Germline-derived CDR1 and CDR2 are LNHDA and SQIVND (reference sequence). V was cut by 7 bases and J by 8 bases, with 20 bases left in between. This CDR3 spans 15 amino acids. CDR3: CASMGGSIRREKLFF. The CDR3 DNA reads as TGTGCCAGTATGGGGGGTAGCATTCGGAGAGAAAAACTGTTTTTT. The full variable domain, with the rest looked up from reference TRBV19 and TRBJ1-4, is DGGITQSPKYLFRKEGQNVTLSCEQNLNHDAMYWYRQDPGQGLRLIYYSQIVNDFQKGDIAEGYSVSREKKESFPLTVTSAQKNPTAFYLCASMGGSIRREKLFFGSGTQLSVL.

This clone was picked up one time. This chain connects TRBV28 to TRBJ1-6; D is undetermined. CDR1 and CDR2 from the germline V gene are MDHEN and SYDVKM. V gave up 8 bases and J gave up 4 bases, with 15 bases separating them. This CDR3 comprises 15 residues. The CDR3 DNA reads TGTGCCAGCGATACTAGACCCGTGTATAATTCACCCCTCCACTTT. Protein: CASDTRPVYNSPLHF.

The chain uses TRBV5-1 and TRBJ1-6; D is unclear. CDR3 length: 18 amino acids. Germline V lookup: CDR1 SGHRS, CDR2 YFSETQ. With 0 bases removed from V and 0 bases from J, the gap between germline ends came to 13 bases. CDR3 region: CASSLAGQTSSYNSPLHF. CDR3 nucleotide sequence: TGCGCCAGCAGCTTGGCGGGTCAGACGAGCTCCTATAATTCACCCCTCCACTTT.

The table lists this clone with a count of one. V gene TRBV7-8 combines with J gene TRBJ2-7; TRBD2 aligns across 8 bases. Germline trimming cut 5 bases from V and 0 bases from J; bases unmatched to any gene: 9. Germline CDR1 SGHVS, CDR2 FQNEAQ. This CDR3 has 16 residues. As DNA, the CDR3 is TGTGCCAGCAGCCCACGACGGGGGGGAAGCTCCTACGAGCAGTACTTC. Amino acids: CASSPRRGGSSYEQYF.

The CDR3 DNA follows: TGTGCCAGCCGACAGGGATTGGGCACAGATACGCAGTATTTT. It translates to CASRQGLGTDTQYF. The gene calls are TRBV2 and TRBJ2-3; 7 nucleotides align to TRBD1. V gave up 8 bases and J gave up 1 base; unmatched junction bases: 6. The germline gives CDR1 SNHLY, CDR2 FYNNEI. CDR3 size: 14 residues.

The sample holds one count of this clone. This chain joins TRBV4-2 and TRBJ2-2; TRBD2 aligns across 8 bases. The V segment lost 1 base and the J segment 4 bases; nucleotides outside the gene matches: 5. Germline values: CDR1 LGHNA, CDR2 YNFKEQ. This CDR3 comprises 16 residues. CDR3 coding DNA: TGTGCCAGCAGCCAAGCCTCGCGGGGGGTCACCGGGGAGCTGTTTTTT. As protein: CASSQASRGVTGELFF.

The rearrangement joins TRBV6-6 to TRBJ1-2; D gene ambiguous. Germline V gene data show CDR1 as MNHNY and CDR2 as SVGAGI (reference sequence). The CDR3 has 11 amino acids. Trimming pared 2 bases from V and 7 bases from J, leaving 5 bases between. The CDR3 here is CASSYASGYTF. The CDR3 DNA follows: TGTGCCAGCAGTTACGCGAGTGGCTACACCTTC.

V gene TRBV28 combines with J gene TRBJ2-1, with 9 positions matching TRBD2. Germline V CDR1 and CDR2: MDHEN, SYDVKM. The CDR3 runs 15 residues. V lost 7 bases and J lost 9; bases outside the gene matches: 13. CDR3 coding DNA: TGTGCCAGCATGCAGGGCGGCGGGGGGGCCCCTGAGCAGTTCTTC. This codes for CASMQGGGGAPEQFF.

The gene calls are TRBV10-3 and TRBJ2-5, with 7 bases identical to TRBD2. V shed 2 bases and J 5 bases; nucleotides not matched to a gene: 8. The germline V gene encodes CDR1 ENHRY and CDR2 SYGVKD. The CDR3 contains 15 residues. The CDR3, as DNA: TGTGCCATCAGTGAGGCCGGGACTACAAGCGAGACCCAGTACTTC. This encodes CAISEAGTTSETQYF.

The rearrangement links TRBV30 to TRBJ1-5, with D possibly matching TRBD1 (6 bases). Germline loops: CDR1 GTSNPN, CDR2 SVGIG (reference sequence). This CDR3 spans 14 amino acids. V shed 3 bases and J shed 4 bases, with 13 bases lying between them. The CDR3, as DNA: TGTGCCTGGAGCGCGAGGGACAAGAATCAGCCCCAGCATTTT. It encodes CAWSARDKNQPQHF.

The chain has TRBV3-1 (or the pseudogene TRBV3-2) and TRBJ1-6; 9 bases map to TRBD1. The germline CDR1 and CDR2 sequences are LGHDT and YNNKEL (reference sequence). V lost 4 bases and J lost 9; bases outside the gene matches: 7. This CDR3 is 15 amino acids long. For the CDR3, the DNA is TGTGCCAGCAGCCTCTCACAGGGGGCAGTTTCACCCCTCCACTTT. Its translation: CASSLSQGAVSPLHF.

The rearrangement uses TRBV7-2 and TRBJ1-1, with 7 bases fitting TRBD1. This CDR3 spans 13 amino acids. From germline, CDR1 is SGHTA and CDR2 FQGNSA. The J segment lost 4 bases and the V segment lost 5 bases, leaving 4 bases of the junction unmatched. This CDR3 reads CASSPQGGTEAFF. CDR3 coding DNA: TGTGCCAGCAGCCCCCAGGGGGGCACTGAAGCTTTCTTT.

V is TRBV27 and J is TRBJ1-1; possible D gene TRBD1, 6 bases. Germline V gene data show CDR1 as MNHEY and CDR2 as SMNVEV (reference sequence). V was cut by 7 bases and J by 4 bases, with 13 bases left in between. The CDR3 has 13 residues. The CDR3 spells CASTGLGATEAFF. The CDR3 DNA is TGTGCCAGCACGGGGTTGGGGGCCACTGAAGCTTTCTTT.

This rearrangement joins TRBV5-5 to TRBJ2-1, with unresolved D. The CDR3 has 15 residues. Trimming removed 0 bases from V and 3 bases from J, with 10 bases in between. CDR1 is SGHKS, CDR2 YYEKEE, per germline (reference sequence). CDR3 protein: CASSLAVAVYNEQFF. The CDR3 nucleotides are TGTGCCAGCAGCTTGGCCGTAGCAGTCTACAATGAGCAGTTCTTC.

The chain couples TRBV2 to TRBJ2-1; D is ambiguous. V dropped 8 bases and J dropped 9 bases, with 8 bases sitting between them. The CDR3 has 10 residues. The V gene's germline CDR1 is SNHLY and CDR2 FYNNEI. CDR3 amino acids: CASARVEQFF. For the CDR3, the DNA is TGTGCCAGCGCCCGAGTTGAGCAGTTCTTC.

V and J are TRBV6-5 and TRBJ2-1; 8 positions match TRBD1. CDR3 size: 14 residues. The V gene end was trimmed by 8 bases and the J gene end by 7 bases; junction bases not matched to a gene: 10. CDR1 is MNHEY and CDR2 is SVGAGI in the germline V gene. This CDR3 is CASESGGGLNEQFF. The CDR3 DNA sequence: TGTGCCAGCGAGTCAGGGGGCGGGTTGAATGAGCAGTTCTTC.

The rearrangement uses TRBV19 and TRBJ1-1; a possible D gene is TRBD1 (6 bases). V was clipped by 7 bases and J by 4 bases, with 16 bases between them. Germline V gene sequence: CDR1 LNHDA, CDR2 SQIVND (reference sequence). This CDR3 spans 14 amino acids. CDR3 nucleotides: TGTGCCAGTACGAGGCGCACAGGGTTCACTGAAGCTTTCTTT. Translated: CASTRRTGFTEAFF.

This clone came up once. CDR3 sequence (DNA): TGTGCCACCCGAACGCGGGCTAGCGCCCTGGTCGAGACCCAGTACTTC. It codes for CATRTRASALVETQYF. This sequence joins TRBV27 and TRBJ2-5; tentative D call: TRBD2 (6 bases). CDR3 length equals 16 residues. Trimming took 10 bases from V and 5 from J, leaving 26 bases between them. Germline loops: CDR1 MNHEY, CDR2 SMNVEV (reference sequence).

This rearrangement joins TRBV19 to TRBJ2-3, with 8 positions matching TRBD1. V was pared by 5 bases and J by 1 base, with 5 bases of the junction left unmatched. This CDR3 comprises 15 residues. Germline values: CDR1 LNHDA, CDR2 SQIVND (reference sequence). The CDR3 sequence is CASSFTGGGTDTQYF. The CDR3, as DNA: TGTGCCAGTAGTTTTACAGGGGGAGGCACAGATACGCAGTATTTT.

This chain connects TRBV11-1 to TRBJ2-7; 9 bases line up with TRBD2. The germline gives CDR1 SGHAT, CDR2 FQDESV (reference sequence). Germline trimming cut 4 bases from V and 1 base from J; bases unmatched to any gene: 5. The CDR3 has 15 amino acids. The CDR3 nucleotides are TGTGCCAGCAGCTCGACTAGCGGTGAGTCCTACGAGCAGTACTTC. Its translation: CASSSTSGESYEQYF. The full variable domain, its missing parts supplied by reference TRBV11-1 and TRBJ2-7, is EAEVAQSPRYKITEKSQAVAFWCDPISGHATLYWYRQILGQGPELLVQFQDESVVDDSQLPKDRFSAERLKGVDSTLKIQPAELGDSAMYLCASSSTSGESYEQYFGPGTRLTVT.

The chain joins TRBV30 to TRBJ2-2; D is undetermined. This CDR3 spans 13 amino acids. The V gene's germline CDR1 is GTSNPN and CDR2 SVGIG (reference sequence). The germline V and J ends were trimmed by 3 bases and 5 bases, with 10 bases remaining between them. The CDR3 sequence is CAWRPSTTGELFF. CDR3 nucleotide sequence: TGTGCCTGGAGGCCGAGTACGACCGGGGAGCTGTTTTTT. The full variable domain, in which reference TRBV30 and TRBJ2-2 provide the parts outside the CDR3, is SQTIHQWPATLVQPVGSPLSLECTVEGTSNPNLYWYRQAAGRGLQLLFYSVGIGQISSEVPQNLSASRPQDRQFILSSKKLLLSDSGFYLCAWRPSTTGELFFGEGSRLTVL.

The genes are TRBV28 and TRBJ1-5, with 8 bases matching TRBD1. CDR1 is MDHEN and CDR2 is SYDVKM in the germline V gene. This CDR3 is built from 15 residues. J was trimmed by 2 bases and V by 6 bases; bases with no gene match: 6. The CDR3 here is CASRGGQGGNQPQHF. In nucleotides, the CDR3 is TGTGCCAGCAGGGGAGGACAGGGCGGCAATCAGCCCCAGCATTTT.

The chain links TRBV12-5 to TRBJ2-7; D gene unclear. The CDR3 sequence is 14 residues long. With 1 base removed from V and 5 bases from J, the gap between germline ends came to 12 bases. CDR1 LGHNT and CDR2 FRNRAP come from the germline V gene. CDR3 bases: TGTGCTAGTGGTTTGGCACAAAGTGTCGACGAGCAGTACTTC. Translating gives CASGLAQSVDEQYF. The variable domain in full, with the rest retrieved from reference TRBV12-5 and TRBJ2-7, is DARVTQTPRHKVTEMGQEVTMRCQPILGHNTVFWYRQTMMQGLELLAYFRNRAPLDDSGMPKDRFSAEMPDATLATLKIQPSEPRDSAVYFCASGLAQSVDEQYFGPGTRLTVT.

The V and J genes are TRBV2 and TRBJ1-6, with D perhaps matching TRBD1 (5 bases). In germline, CDR1 is SNHLY, CDR2 FYNNEI. This CDR3 has 15 amino acids. V was pared by 3 bases and J by 0 bases, with 6 bases between. CDR3 in amino acids: CASSDRGSYNSPLHF. CDR3 bases: TGTGCCAGCAGTGATAGGGGCTCCTATAATTCACCCCTCCACTTT.